Presented here are 9 T cell receptor beta chains from one specimen sequenced in a study of control samples from healthy donors and cancer patients (TCRdb year 2020). Preparation of the library involved the immunoSEQ multiplex PCR assay. This is the immuneACCESS table as TCRdb keeps it, with only in-frame sequences that have V and J called. A part of the clones is gone; compared with another copy, unresolved V genes explain less than half, and the rest is unexplained. Within this sample are 120,000 or so clones, with around 87% of them counted one time only. Of the sample, about 2.7% is held by the ten largest clones. Sequencing was carried out using blood. All receptors come from a man aged 55 to 70 in good health.

J is TRBJ2-5 and V is TRBV18; D remains unclear. The V end lost 3 bases, the J end lost 3 bases, and 2 bases lay between the germline ends. Germline lookup yields CDR1 KGHSH and CDR2 LQKENI. The CDR3 spans 11 residues. The CDR3 coding sequence is TGTGCCAGCTCACCCAAAGAGACCCAGTACTTC. As protein: CASSPKETQYF.

The genes are TRBV19 and TRBJ1-5; 12 positions match TRBD1. The CDR3 sequence is 15 residues long. Losses at the gene ends were 4 bases for V and 4 bases for J; bases not matched to a gene: 2. Germline loops: CDR1 LNHDA, CDR2 SQIVND (reference sequence). This chain's CDR3 is CASSTGQGANQPQHF. CDR3 sequence (DNA): TGTGCCAGTAGTACGGGACAGGGGGCTAATCAGCCCCAGCATTTT. Supplemented by reference TRBV19 and TRBJ1-5, the full variable domain reads DGGITQSPKYLFRKEGQNVTLSCEQNLNHDAMYWYRQDPGQGLRLIYYSQIVNDFQKGDIAEGYSVSREKKESFPLTVTSAQKNPTAFYLCASSTGQGANQPQHFGDGTRLSIL.

This chain uses TRBV11-2 with TRBJ2-3; 9 bases are shared with TRBD2. Germline CDR1 reads SGHAT; CDR2 reads FQNNGV. V shed 2 bases and J 2 bases; nucleotides not matched to a gene: 11. CDR3 length: 18 residues. In nucleotides, the CDR3 is TGTGCCAGCAGCTTATTCACTTCAGCGGGGGGACCCACAGATACGCAGTATTTT. Protein product: CASSLFTSAGGPTDTQYF.

The chain is built from TRBV7-9 and TRBJ1-1; TRBD1 matches at 9 bases. V lost 1 base to trimming and J lost 10 bases; unmatched junction nucleotides: 7. The CDR3 loop spans 14 amino acids. Germline V gene sequence: CDR1 SEHNR, CDR2 FQNEAQ (reference sequence). The CDR3 region has the DNA TGTGCCAGCAGCTTAGAGGGGACAGGGACAGCAGCTTTCTTT. This sequence encodes CASSLEGTGTAAFF.

The chain carries TRBV24-1 and TRBJ1-1, with 10 bases that match TRBD1. Trimming cost V 3 bases and J 0 bases; bases outside gene matches: 0. The CDR3 length is 15 residues. Per germline, CDR1 KGHDR and CDR2 SFDVKD. CDR3 residues: CATSDGTGVNTEAFF. Here the CDR3 DNA reads TGTGCCACCAGTGATGGGACAGGGGTGAACACTGAAGCTTTCTTT.

The CDR3: CAISSEDLSSYEQYF. DNA for the CDR3: TGTGCCATCAGTTCAGAAGATCTGAGCTCCTACGAGCAGTACTTC. The chain uses TRBV10-3 and TRBJ2-7; D remains unclear. The germline CDR1 and CDR2 sequences are ENHRY and SYGVKD. V lost 5 bases to trimming and J lost 0 bases, with 14 bases between them. CDR3 length: 15 amino acids.

This clone was observed a few times. The V call is TRBV10-3, the J call TRBJ1-5, with 7 bases fitting TRBD1. The germline V gene encodes CDR1 ENHRY and CDR2 SYGVKD. After removal of 3 bases from V and 4 bases from J, the junction contained 3 bases not matched to a gene. This CDR3 is 14 amino acids long. The CDR3 is CAISDPRGNQPQHF. The CDR3 DNA follows: TGTGCCATCAGTGACCCCAGGGGGAATCAGCCCCAGCATTTT.

The chain is built from TRBV24-1 and TRBJ1-5, with D possibly matching TRBD1 (6 bases). The ends were cut back, 3 bases at V and 5 bases at J, with 10 bases in the middle. From germline, CDR1 is KGHDR and CDR2 SFDVKD. CDR3 length equals 14 residues. The CDR3 DNA follows: TGTGCCACCAGTGATCCAGGGGCATATCAGCCCCAGCATTTT. Amino acid sequence: CATSDPGAYQPQHF.

This chain connects TRBV11-2 to TRBJ2-2; tentative D call: TRBD1 (5 bases). Per the germline V gene, CDR1 is SGHAT and CDR2 is FQNNGV. Trimming stripped 0 bases from V and 0 bases from J, with 17 bases between. The CDR3 extends over 19 amino acids. The CDR3 coding sequence is TGTGCCAGCAGCTTAGATTGGATAGGGGTGGACGCGAACACCGGGGAGCTGTTTTTT. This codes for CASSLDWIGVDANTGELFF.